This T cell receptor beta chain derives from a study of radiation and T cells in renal cell carcinoma. The overall study: Nephrectomy followed 15 Gy stereotactic body radiation by 4 weeks. Regarding the study as a whole: Top tumor clonotypes rose in blood 2 weeks post-radiation, then contracted.

The time point denotes: baseline pretreatment blood. Treatment: 15 Gy SBRT to primary tumor, nephrectomy 4 weeks later. Radiation-treated patients gave blood at baseline, week 2 and week 4. The assay was immunoSEQ multiplex PCR, and TCRdb's table has in-frame clones only and misses some. Of roughly 150,000 clones in the sample, around 90% are singletons; the top ten hold 4.1%. From germline, CDR1 is SGHNT and CDR2 YYREEE (reference sequence). Between the trimmed V and J ends, which lost 4 bases and 7 bases, there was a span of 17 bases. The CDR3 consists of 14 residues. As regards this clone: The target antigen is unknown.

This material consisted of blood, taken from a patient whose treatment included radiotherapy and nephrectomy. J is TRBJ1-2 and V is TRBV5-4; D is undetermined. The source is a woman in her seventies with renal cell carcinoma. The CDR3 loop reads CASSRPETASGYTF. The CDR3, as DNA: TGTGCCAGCAGCCGACCCGAGACGGCGAGTGGCTACACCTTC.